Below, 19 T cell receptor beta chains from the same sample are listed, as sequenced in a study of T-cell reconstitution after alpha-beta-depleted transplantation in children. Construction of the TCRbeta library involved unique molecular identifiers. TCRdb reprocessed the PCR reads with MiXCR, giving one entry per CDR3 protein. The table has around 130,000 distinct CDR3 sequences, roughly 9% seen once. The input for sequencing was PBMCs, mostly from graft donor cells, taken 180 days after TCRalphabeta/CD19-depleted stem cell transplant. The origin of the receptors is a girl less than two years old who had a stem cell transplant for combined immunodeficiency, so the T cells may come from the graft donor.

The J gene is TRBJ2-4, the V gene TRBV2; tentatively, D is TRBD2 (5 bases). The CDR3 loop spans 17 amino acids. V lost 6 bases, J lost 0 bases, and 18 bases lay in between. Germline V CDR1 and CDR2: SNHLY, FYNNEI. CDR3 DNA sequence: TGTGCCAGCAGCCCAAGAGGAGGCTATCTAGCCAAAAACATTCAGTACTTC. Its translation is CASSPRGGYLAKNIQYF.

The sample holds a few counts of this clonotype. The J gene is TRBJ2-3, the V gene TRBV18, with 9 bases lining up with TRBD2. Germline trimming cut 1 base from V and 2 bases from J; bases unmatched to any gene: 7. CDR3 length: 17 amino acids. Germline values: CDR1 KGHSH, CDR2 LQKENI. CDR3 residues: CASSPLQSSGNTDTQYF. As DNA, the CDR3 is TGTGCCAGCTCACCACTTCAGTCTAGCGGGAACACAGATACGCAGTATTTT. Drawing the rest from reference TRBV18 and TRBJ2-3, the complete variable domain is NAGVMQNPRHLVRRRGQEARLRCSPMKGHSHVYWYRQLPEEGLKFMVYLQKENIIDESGMPKERFSAEFPKEGPSILRIQQVVRGDSAAYFCASSPLQSSGNTDTQYFGPGTRLTVL.

This clonotype was detected only a few times. The chain links TRBV7-2 to TRBJ1-1; D uncertain. CDR1 and CDR2 from the germline V gene are SGHTA and FQGNSA. The CDR3 runs to 13 residues. The germline V and J ends were trimmed by 3 bases and 6 bases, with 11 bases remaining between them. This chain's CDR3 is CASSLGPDAEAFF. As DNA, the CDR3 is TGTGCCAGCAGCTTGGGCCCGGATGCTGAAGCTTTCTTT.

V usage is TRBV10-3 and J usage is TRBJ1-1; possible D gene TRBD1, 5 bases. Germline loops: CDR1 ENHRY, CDR2 SYGVKD. V was pared by 3 bases and J by 5 bases, with 19 bases between. The CDR3 runs 16 residues. The CDR3 region is CAISELRYGKGTEAFF. Written as DNA, the CDR3 is TGTGCCATCAGTGAACTGAGATACGGGAAGGGGACTGAAGCTTTCTTT.

In this sample, this clonotype turned up many times. V is TRBV12-3 or TRBV12-4 and J is TRBJ1-2; D remains ambiguous. Deletions cut 3 bases from V and 5 bases from J, with 4 bases between. CDR3 length: 11 residues. Written as DNA, the CDR3 is TGTGCCAGCAGTTTGGGGTATGGCTACACCTTC. Amino acid sequence: CASSLGYGYTF.

The chain links TRBV7-2 to TRBJ2-7; D may match TRBD1 or TRBD2 (5 bases each). Germline V gene sequence: CDR1 SGHTA, CDR2 FQGNSA. The V and J ends lost 5 bases and 6 bases respectively, with 14 bases between them. This CDR3 spans 13 amino acids. CDR3 sequence: CASSRAYGGEQYF. CDR3 in DNA: TGTGCCAGCAGCCGCGCGTATGGGGGCGAGCAGTACTTC.

The gene calls are TRBV27 and TRBJ2-1; no definite D call. CDR3 length equals 13 residues. V was clipped by 3 bases and J by 5 bases, with 8 bases between them. From germline, CDR1 is MNHEY and CDR2 SMNVEV (reference sequence). The CDR3 coding sequence is TGTGCCAGCAGTTTGTGGTTAGACAATGAGCAGTTCTTC. Amino acids: CASSLWLDNEQFF.

This clonotype was found many times. The V and J genes are TRBV29-1 and TRBJ2-3; possible D gene TRBD1, 6 bases. This CDR3 has 11 amino acids. The V gene's germline CDR1 is SQVTM and CDR2 ANQGSEA. Written as DNA, the CDR3 is TGCAGTCATACAGGGCAGGATACGCAGTATTTT. Protein: CSHTGQDTQYF.

The V gene is TRBV6-2 or TRBV6-3, the J gene TRBJ2-5, with 7 positions matching TRBD1. This CDR3 has 17 amino acids. With 2 bases clipped from V and 5 bases from J, the junction kept 14 bases outside the gene matches. In germline, CDR1 is MNHEY, CDR2 SVGEGT. The CDR3 nucleotides read TGTGCCAGCAGTTACGGTTATCGCACAGGGGACCGGGAGACCCAGTACTTC. It encodes CASSYGYRTGDRETQYF.

This clonotype was found a few times. This rearrangement joins TRBV29-1 to TRBJ2-5, with a weak D call TRBD2 (6 bases). The CDR3 consists of 14 residues. V gave up 8 bases and J gave up 6 bases, with 22 bases separating them. The germline gives CDR1 SQVTM, CDR2 ANQGSEA. CDR3 loop: CSWADPTSLKTQYF. In DNA, the CDR3 is TGCAGCTGGGCAGACCCCACTAGCCTGAAGACCCAGTACTTC.

This clonotype was seen only a few times. J is TRBJ2-3 and V is TRBV28; 13 nucleotides line up with TRBD2. The CDR3 spans 18 residues. The ends lost 6 bases at V and 2 bases at J; junction bases unmatched: 11. The V gene's germline CDR1 is MDHEN and CDR2 SYDVKM. The CDR3 bases are TGTGCCAGCAGACCTCAGTGGGGACTAGCGGGGAACACAGATACGCAGTATTTT. This encodes CASRPQWGLAGNTDTQYF. Filled out from reference TRBV28 and TRBJ2-3, the complete variable domain reads DVKVTQSSRYLVKRTGEKVFLECVQDMDHENMFWYRQDPGLGLRLIYFSYDVKMKEKGDIPEGYSVSREKKERFSLILESASTNQTSMYLCASRPQWGLAGNTDTQYFGPGTRLTVL.

This chain connects TRBV7-2 to TRBJ2-5, with 12 bases lining up with TRBD2. CDR1 is SGHTA and CDR2 is FQGNSA in the germline V gene. This CDR3 has 16 amino acids. Losses at the gene ends were 2 bases for V and 5 bases for J; bases not matched to a gene: 6. The CDR3 nucleotides read TGTGCCAGCAGCTTATTGGGGCTAGCGGGAGGGGAGACCCAGTACTTC. It specifies CASSLLGLAGGETQYF.

Note on this clonotype: The junction and the germline gene differ at one end; a read error may be behind it. The chain has TRBV24-1 and TRBJ2-7; 14 bases line up with TRBD2. Germline loops: CDR1 KGHDR, CDR2 SFDVKD. The CDR3 consists of 19 residues. CDR3 DNA sequence: TGTGCCACCAGTGACAGTGGGACTAGCGGGAGTGGGACTACCTACGAGCTGTACTTC. As protein: CATSDSGTSGSGTTYELYF.

This clonotype turned up a few times. The V gene is TRBV7-2, the J gene TRBJ2-3; D remains ambiguous. Per germline, CDR1 SGHTA and CDR2 FQGNSA. The CDR3 loop spans 13 amino acids. V shed 1 base and J shed 5 bases, with 7 bases lying between them. The CDR3 nucleotides read TGTGCCAGCAGCTTAGTCCACAGAGATACGCAGTATTTT. This codes for CASSLVHRDTQYF.

This sequence joins TRBV6-1 and TRBJ2-3, with D perhaps matching TRBD1 or TRBD2 (5 bases each). CDR3 size: 15 residues. CDR1 is MNHNS and CDR2 is SASEGT in the germline V gene. Trimming stripped 4 bases from V and 2 bases from J, with 13 bases between. The CDR3 spells CASSVWDGFTDTQYF. In nucleotides, the CDR3 is TGTGCCAGCAGTGTCTGGGACGGCTTCACAGATACGCAGTATTTT.

The chain carries TRBV19 and TRBJ2-3, with TRBD1 matching 8 bases. This CDR3 is built from 16 residues. CDR1 and CDR2 (germline): LNHDA, SQIVND (reference sequence). V was pared by 2 bases and J by 6 bases, with 10 bases of the junction left unmatched. CDR3 region: CASSISSGQGFDTQYF. The DNA of the CDR3 is TGTGCCAGTAGTATATCCTCAGGACAGGGTTTCGATACGCAGTATTTT.

In its sample, this clonotype was seen a few times. The gene calls are TRBV27 and TRBJ1-1, with unresolved D. Trimming stripped 2 bases from V and 5 bases from J, with 15 bases between. This CDR3 is 15 amino acids long. Germline V lookup: CDR1 MNHEY, CDR2 SMNVEV (reference sequence). The CDR3 loop is CASSLDRPPWTEAFF. The CDR3 DNA is TGTGCCAGCAGTTTAGATCGGCCACCCTGGACTGAAGCTTTCTTT.

The chain joins TRBV6-2 or TRBV6-3 to TRBJ2-1, with TRBD2 identical over 8 bases. V lost 6 bases and J lost 2; bases outside the gene matches: 6. CDR1 is MNHEY and CDR2 is SVGEGT in the germline V gene. The CDR3 sequence is 15 residues long. As DNA, the CDR3 is TGTGCCAGCAGGACGCGCGGGGGGACCTACAATGAGCAGTTCTTC. Amino acid sequence: CASRTRGGTYNEQFF.

This clonotype has more than one count but fewer than ten. The V gene is TRBV27, the J gene TRBJ2-3, with unresolved D. The length of the CDR3 is 15 residues. Per germline, CDR1 MNHEY and CDR2 SMNVEV (reference sequence). Trimming stripped 2 bases from V and 1 base from J, with 10 bases between. CDR3 bases: TGTGCCAGCAGTTTAGGACCCCCAGGCACAGATACGCAGTATTTT. Amino acids: CASSLGPPGTDTQYF.